The rows below give T cell receptor beta chains drawn from one sample of a study of cytomegalovirus exposure and HLA in healthy donors. Data came from immunoSEQ multiplex PCR; TCRdb stores just in-frame clones and leaves some out. The sample yields about 92,000 clones, 80% to 95% seen once. Sequenced input: PBMCs. The receptors stem from a woman aged 30 to 39 in good health and CMV-seropositive. Both conserved end residues are part of each CDR3. D genes are given only for firm matches. Size tells how often a clone was seen (once, few, many) or the class of an expanded clone, and some rows leave it out.

13	-	TRBV6-5	TRBD1	TRBJ1-2	CASSAGTGRRYTF	TGTGCCAGCAGTGCCGGGACAGGTCGACGCTACACCTTC
14	once	TRBV30	-	TRBJ2-3	CAWSGWRAGDTQYF	TGTGCCTGGAGTGGATGGAGGGCCGGAGATACGCAGTATTTT
14	few	TRBV2	-	TRBJ2-5	CASLIGGFGETQYF	TGTGCCAGCCTAATAGGAGGGTTTGGTGAGACCCAGTACTTC
17	-	TRBV9	TRBD2	TRBJ2-1	CASSPGTSGRDDNEQFF	TGTGCCAGCAGCCCAGGGACTAGCGGGAGGGACGACAATGAGCAGTTCTTC
14	-	TRBV27	-	TRBJ2-2	CASSRGPHTGELFF	TGTGCCAGCTCCAGGGGCCCGCACACCGGGGAGCTGTTTTTT
13	-	TRBV5-6	TRBD2	TRBJ2-1	CASSPLLSGRQFF	TGTGCCAGCAGCCCCCTACTTAGCGGGAGGCAGTTCTTC
15	-	TRBV5-1	TRBD2	TRBJ2-3	CASSFSGLAADTQYF	TGCGCCAGCAGCTTTTCTGGGCTAGCGGCAGATACGCAGTATTTT
15	once	TRBV5-6	-	TRBJ1-5	CASSPGRASNQPQHF	TGTGCCAGCAGCCCGGGCAGGGCGAGCAATCAGCCCCAGCATTTT
16	-	TRBV7-3	TRBD2	TRBJ2-5	CASSLPGTTPKETQYF	TGTGCCAGCAGCCTCCCCGGGACTACTCCCAAAGAGACCCAGTACTTC
15	-	TRBV7-2	-	TRBJ2-7	CASSLRASAPYEQYF	TGTGCCAGCAGCTTACGGGCTAGCGCGCCCTACGAGCAGTACTTC
13	-	TRBV6-1	-	TRBJ1-1	CASSVQGSTEAFF	TGTGCCAGCAGTGTCCAGGGCAGCACTGAAGCTTTCTTT
16	-	TRBV19	TRBD1	TRBJ2-7	CASSFLPGQGPYEQYF	TGTGCCAGTAGTTTCCTCCCGGGACAGGGACCCTACGAGCAGTACTTC
13	-	TRBV30	-	TRBJ2-1	CAWSPDRNNEQFF	TGTGCCTGGAGTCCGGACAGAAACAATGAGCAGTTCTTC
13	-	TRBV7-9	-	TRBJ1-2	CASSEQGLYGYTF	TGTGCCAGCTCGGAACAGGGCCTCTATGGCTACACCTTC
16	-	TRBV5-4	TRBD2	TRBJ2-5	CASSGLAGGLRETQYF	TGTGCCAGCAGCGGACTAGCGGGAGGCCTACGTGAGACCCAGTACTTC
12	-	TRBV19	-	TRBJ1-1	CASSIAPSEAFF	TGTGCCAGTAGTATAGCCCCGTCTGAAGCTTTCTTT
15	-	TRBV5-6	TRBD2	TRBJ2-1	CASSLVSGSYNEQFF	TGTGCCAGCAGCTTGGTTAGCGGGAGTTACAATGAGCAGTTCTTC
17	-	TRBV7-9	TRBD2	TRBJ2-1	CASSLSALGLAENEQFF	TGTGCCAGCAGCTTAAGTGCCCTGGGACTAGCTGAGAATGAGCAGTTCTTC
15	-	TRBV28	-	TRBJ1-1	CASSLFTGMNTEAFF	TGTGCCAGCAGTTTATTTACGGGTATGAACACTGAAGCTTTCTTT
17	-	TRBV7-9	-	TRBJ2-4	CASSFEWEIPAKNIQYF	TGTGCCAGCAGCTTTGAGTGGGAGATTCCAGCCAAAAACATTCAGTACTTC
14	-	TRBV19	TRBD1	TRBJ1-2	CASIPGQGYFGYTF	TGTGCCAGTATCCCGGGACAGGGGTATTTTGGCTACACCTTC
18	-	TRBV11-2	TRBD2	TRBJ2-5	CASSLVALTSGILETQYF	TGTGCCAGCAGCTTAGTCGCCCTTACTAGCGGGATCTTGGAGACCCAGTACTTC
15	-	TRBV9	-	TRBJ2-3	CASSVDSGGTDTQYF	TGTGCCAGCAGCGTAGATAGCGGCGGCACAGATACGCAGTATTTT
12	once	TRBV29-1	TRBD1	TRBJ2-1	CTTGQGDNEQFF	TGCACCACCGGCCAGGGGGACAATGAGCAGTTCTTC
13	-	TRBV7-9	-	TRBJ1-1	CASSLVPGAEAFF	TGTGCCAGCAGCTTAGTTCCGGGGGCTGAAGCTTTCTTT
16	-	TRBV7-9	TRBD2	TRBJ2-5	CASGRGGLAGGETQYF	TGTGCCAGCGGCCGAGGAGGACTAGCGGGAGGGGAGACCCAGTACTTC
12	few	TRBV15	-	TRBJ2-7	CATSRDYGEQYF	TGTGCCACCAGCAGAGATTACGGCGAGCAGTACTTC